Following are 23 T cell receptor beta chains from one sample sequenced in a study of blood T cell repertoires in COVID-19. The protocol was immunoSEQ multiplex PCR, while the TCRdb copy is restricted to in-frame clones and leaves out a portion. The sample lists about 200,000 clones, less than 85% occurring once. Sequenced material: peripheral blood. The origin of the receptors is a woman in her 70s with acute or convalescent COVID-19.

This chain connects TRBV5-1 to TRBJ2-5, with a weak D call TRBD2 (7 bases). The germline gives CDR1 SGHRS, CDR2 YFSETQ. The CDR3 extends over 15 amino acids. Trimming stripped 0 bases from V and 5 bases from J, with 14 bases between. CDR3 protein: CASSLDPGGGETQYF. CDR3 in DNA: TGCGCCAGCAGCTTGGATCCGGGGGGCGGGGAGACCCAGTACTTC.

The rearrangement uses TRBV7-9 and TRBJ1-2, with D tentatively TRBD1 (5 bases). Germline-derived CDR1 and CDR2 are SEHNR and FQNEAQ (reference sequence). With 2 bases removed from V and 11 bases from J, the gap between germline ends came to 15 bases. CDR3 length equals 13 residues. CDR3 coding DNA: TGTGCCAGCAGCTTATCGACCGCCGGGGGATACACCTTC. The encoded protein is CASSLSTAGGYTF.

As regards this clone: Other DNA sequences in the same sample also yield this CDR3. V and J are TRBV6-2 or TRBV6-3 and TRBJ2-3, with TRBD2 matching 7 bases. The germline gives CDR1 MNHEY, CDR2 SVGEGT. The V gene end was trimmed by 1 base and the J gene end by 1 base; junction bases not matched to a gene: 2. The CDR3 runs 15 residues. The CDR3 bases are TGTGCCAGCAGTTACTTTGGGAGGGGCACAGATACGCAGTATTTT. This sequence encodes CASSYFGRGTDTQYF.

This clone was picked up one time. An end of the junction does not agree with germline; a read error may underlie this. CDR3 DNA: TGTGCCAGCAGCTTGGCATCAATTGGAAGGACAGGGTGGCCGAACTTGTTC. Protein: CASSLASIGRTGWPNLF. The chain uses TRBV5-5 and TRBJ1-2; 8 nucleotides agree with TRBD1. The CDR3 has 17 amino acids. Germline V lookup: CDR1 SGHKS, CDR2 YYEKEE (reference sequence). The full variable domain, completed using reference TRBV5-5 and TRBJ1-2, is DAGVTQSPTHLIKTRGQQVTLRCSPISGHKSVSWYQQVLGQGPQFIFQYYEKEERGRGNFPDRFSARQFPNYSSELNVNALLLGDSALYLCASSLASIGRTGWPNLFGSGTRLTVV.

Here the CDR3 DNA reads TGTGCCAGCAGCTCGCAGGGGAAAGCTTTCTTT. This codes for CASSSQGKAFF. The chain recombines TRBV5-8 with TRBJ1-1, with a weak D call TRBD1 (6 bases). The CDR3 consists of 11 residues. Per the germline V gene, CDR1 is SGHTS and CDR2 is YDEGEE. Trimming cost V 3 bases and J 9 bases, with 9 bases left between them. Full variable domain (remainder filled in from reference TRBV5-8 and TRBJ1-1): EAGVTQSPTHLIKTRGQQATLRCSPISGHTSVYWYQQALGLGLQFLLWYDEGEERNRGNFPPRFSGRQFPNYSSELNVNALELEDSALYLCASSSQGKAFFGQGTRLTVV.

The chain combines TRBV9 with TRBJ2-1; 7 bases are shared with TRBD2. The CDR3 extends over 16 amino acids. Germline loops: CDR1 SGDLS, CDR2 YYNGEE. Trimming removed 0 bases from V and 7 bases from J; junction bases left unmatched: 10. The CDR3 nucleotides read TGTGCCAGCAGCGTAGCGCGCGGAGTGGGGGGGAATGAGCAGTTCTTC. Translating it yields CASSVARGVGGNEQFF.

The sample holds one count of this clone. The rearrangement joins TRBV29-1 to TRBJ2-1, with D maybe TRBD2 (6 bases). This CDR3 is 14 amino acids long. V was trimmed by 3 bases and J by 0 bases, leaving 9 bases between them. Germline CDR1 reads SQVTM; CDR2 reads ANQGSEA. Here the CDR3 reads CSVEGLGSYNEQFF. The DNA for the CDR3 is TGCAGCGTTGAGGGACTTGGCTCCTACAATGAGCAGTTCTTC.

This clone was detected a few times. This sequence joins TRBV7-2 and TRBJ2-2; 12 bases are shared with TRBD2. Germline CDR1 reads SGHTA; CDR2 reads FQGNSA. V shed 3 bases, J shed 3 bases, and the junction held 11 bases outside the gene matches. The CDR3 runs 19 residues. CDR3 amino acids: CASSFSSGGASPHTGELFF. CDR3 DNA sequence: TGTGCCAGCAGCTTTTCTAGCGGGGGGGCCTCTCCCCACACCGGGGAGCTGTTTTTT.

The chain carries TRBV6-5 and TRBJ1-1; possibly TRBD1 for D (6 bases). This CDR3 region has 14 residues. The germline V gene encodes CDR1 MNHEY and CDR2 SVGAGI. Trimming removed 4 bases at V and 4 bases at J, with 13 bases between. The DNA for the CDR3 is TGTGCCAGCAGTTCCGGGGGGCGCGTCACTGAAGCTTTCTTT. It specifies CASSSGGRVTEAFF.

This chain uses TRBV2 with TRBJ1-4; 8 bases fit TRBD1. Germline-derived CDR1 and CDR2 are SNHLY and FYNNEI. The CDR3 spans 15 residues. V dropped 6 bases and J dropped 3; count of bases not matched to a gene: 6. CDR3 sequence (DNA): TGTGCCAGCAGAGTATTGGGACAGGCTAATGAAAAACTGTTTTTT. It specifies CASRVLGQANEKLFF.

This chain uses TRBV25-1 with TRBJ2-2; TRBD2 is a possible D gene (6 bases). The germline gives CDR1 MGHDK, CDR2 SYGVNS. The V gene lost 6 bases and the J gene lost 0 bases, with 11 bases spanning the gap. CDR3 length: 15 amino acids. The chain's CDR3 is CASRVGGTNTGELFF. The CDR3 bases are TGTGCCAGCAGGGTCGGGGGTACGAACACCGGGGAGCTGTTTTTT.

This clone appeared once. V gene TRBV4-1 combines with J gene TRBJ1-1; 7 bases line up with TRBD1. V trimming: 0 bases; J trimming: 4 bases; junction bases outside the gene matches: 8. The germline V gene has CDR1 MGHRA and CDR2 YSYEKL. CDR3 length: 16 amino acids. This CDR3 reads CASSQDVIGGLTEAFF. CDR3 sequence (DNA): TGCGCCAGCAGCCAAGATGTCATAGGGGGCCTCACTGAAGCTTTCTTT.

V usage is TRBV24-1 and J usage is TRBJ2-5; D uncertain. The CDR3 sequence is 14 residues long. V was pared by 4 bases and J by 5 bases, with 13 bases between. Per the germline V gene, CDR1 is KGHDR and CDR2 is SFDVKD. CDR3 DNA: TGTGCCACCAGTGAATCGACTGCACGGGAGACCCAGTACTTC. This sequence encodes CATSESTARETQYF.

This rearrangement joins TRBV29-1 to TRBJ1-2; TRBD1 agrees at 7 bases. V dropped 4 bases and J dropped 14; count of bases not matched to a gene: 7. This CDR3 is 10 amino acids long. Looked up from germline, CDR1 is SQVTM and CDR2 is ANQGSEA. CDR3 nucleotides: TGCAGCGTTGTCGAGGGGGCAATTACCTTC. Its protein is CSVVEGAITF.

This rearrangement joins TRBV27 to TRBJ2-2, with D possibly being TRBD1 (5 bases). Germline V gene sequence: CDR1 MNHEY, CDR2 SMNVEV (reference sequence). V was shortened by 7 bases and J by 5 bases, with 14 bases between the two germline ends. The CDR3 is 14 amino acids. The CDR3 loop reads CASTLAAGTGELFF. The CDR3 DNA follows: TGTGCCAGCACTCTGGCCGCAGGGACCGGGGAGCTGTTTTTT.

The chain combines TRBV9 with TRBJ2-7; TRBD2 agrees at 7 bases. This CDR3 is 14 amino acids long. The germline V gene has CDR1 SGDLS and CDR2 YYNGEE. J gave up 7 bases and V 4 bases, and 11 bases lay outside the gene matches. CDR3: CASSPRLASGEQYF. CDR3 DNA: TGTGCCAGCAGCCCTCGACTAGCTTCCGGTGAGCAGTACTTC.

This rearrangement joins TRBV7-2 to TRBJ2-2, with D possibly being TRBD2 (6 bases). The CDR3 loop spans 14 amino acids. Germline assignment: CDR1 SGHTA and CDR2 FQGNSA. V was clipped by 3 bases and J by 5 bases, with 10 bases between them. CDR3 sequence: CASSFSAGTGELFF. The CDR3 DNA is TGTGCCAGCAGCTTTAGCGCGGGGACCGGGGAGCTGTTTTTT.

Details on this clone: At the DNA level, this CDR3 is encoded by other sequences in the same sample as well. This chain joins TRBV5-1 and TRBJ1-5; D is possibly TRBD1 (5 bases). The CDR3 runs 14 residues. Germline V gene sequence: CDR1 SGHRS, CDR2 YFSETQ. V was trimmed by 0 bases and J by 4 bases, leaving 8 bases between them. CDR3 in amino acids: CASSLEGANQPQHF. In DNA form, the CDR3 reads TGCGCCAGCAGCTTGGAAGGGGCTAATCAGCCCCAGCATTTT.

This clone was recorded a few times. The J gene is TRBJ1-3, the V gene TRBV7-8, with a tentative D call TRBD1 (6 bases). The V end lost 5 bases, the J end lost 4 bases, and 12 bases lay between the germline ends. This CDR3 has 14 residues. Germline CDR1 is SGHVS and CDR2 is FQNEAQ. CDR3 residues: CASSGDRRGNTIYF. The CDR3, as DNA: TGTGCCAGCAGCGGAGACAGGCGAGGAAACACCATATATTTT.

In nucleotides, the CDR3 is TGCGCCAGCAGCCAAGACGGCAGGCCCCGGTCAGATACGCAGTATTTT. Protein: CASSQDGRPRSDTQYF. The gene calls are TRBV4-3 and TRBJ2-3; D unclear. This CDR3 has 16 residues. Trimming cost V 0 bases and J 4 bases, with 14 bases left between them. The germline CDR1 and CDR2 sequences are LGHNA and YSLEER.

This rearrangement joins TRBV19 to TRBJ2-7; 7 bases map to TRBD2. V lost 4 bases and J lost 4; bases outside the gene matches: 7. The length of the CDR3 is 14 residues. Germline values: CDR1 LNHDA, CDR2 SQIVND (reference sequence). The CDR3 loop reads CASSTRGEGYEQYF. As DNA, the CDR3 is TGTGCCAGTAGTACTCGAGGGGAGGGTTACGAGCAGTACTTC.

This chain uses TRBV29-1 with TRBJ1-5, with D possibly being TRBD1 (5 bases). This CDR3 contains 13 residues. V lost 4 bases and J 7 bases, leaving 14 bases between the germline ends. Looked up from germline, CDR1 is SQVTM and CDR2 is ANQGSEA. The CDR3 DNA sequence: TGCAGCGTTGTGTTTGTGCAGGGCCAGCCCCAGCATTTT. Residues: CSVVFVQGQPQHF.

The J gene is TRBJ2-4, the V gene TRBV5-4; the match to TRBD1 covers 9 bases. The V gene end was trimmed by 3 bases and the J gene end by 9 bases; junction bases not matched to a gene: 10. The germline V gene encodes CDR1 SGHNT and CDR2 YYREEE (reference sequence). The CDR3 sequence is 15 residues long. CDR3 amino acids: CASSSLQGAQGIQYF. For the CDR3, the DNA is TGTGCCAGCAGCTCTTTACAGGGGGCGCAAGGCATTCAGTACTTC.